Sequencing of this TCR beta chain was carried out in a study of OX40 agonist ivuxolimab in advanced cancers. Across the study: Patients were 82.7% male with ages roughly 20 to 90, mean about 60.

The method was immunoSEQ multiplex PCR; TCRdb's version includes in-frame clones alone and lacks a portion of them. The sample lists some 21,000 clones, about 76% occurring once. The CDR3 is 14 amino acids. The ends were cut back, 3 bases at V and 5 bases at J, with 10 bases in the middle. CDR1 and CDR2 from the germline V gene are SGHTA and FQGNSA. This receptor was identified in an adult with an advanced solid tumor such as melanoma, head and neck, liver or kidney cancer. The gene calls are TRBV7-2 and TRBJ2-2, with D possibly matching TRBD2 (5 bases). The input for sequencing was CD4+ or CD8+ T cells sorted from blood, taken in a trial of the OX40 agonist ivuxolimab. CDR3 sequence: CASSLGTGTGELFF. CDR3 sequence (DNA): TGTGCCAGCAGCTTGGGAACGGGGACCGGGGAGCTGTTTTTT.